This T cell receptor (beta chain) was retrieved from a study of cytomegalovirus exposure and HLA in healthy donors (dated by TCRdb to about 2017). About the investigation overall: The 700 or so repertoires of the first cohort and the 95 to 150 validation repertoires were produced on the same platform, according to a later analysis. The study aimed to test whether signatures of past pathogen exposure could be identified by cataloging public T cell receptors. A separate validation cohort of 100 to 150 different subjects was used in addition to the 666-subject first cohort. The study combined high-throughput TCR immunosequencing, statistical association of individual TCRs with disease status, and machine learning to predict cytomegalovirus infection status.

As to this clone: The target of this receptor is not known. The input lacks base qualities; no much larger clone sits a single base away.

The protocol used for the library was the immunoSEQ multiplex PCR assay. From the authors' description of their analysis: A statistical classification framework was built to diagnose cytomegalovirus status from the catalog of TCR beta chain sequences. TCRdb took this table from immuneACCESS and kept in-frame rearrangements with V and J called. Such tables lack part of the clones; where checked against another copy, unresolved V genes explain under half of the gap, and the rest is unexplained. The V and J calls and clone size come from that table; D and trimming were worked out from the DNA. For this sample the table gives about 160,000 clones, of which approximately 87% were detected only once. Jointly, the top ten make up 5.7% of the sample. The donors were included in the validation cohort of 120 subjects, a group kept apart from the roughly 670-subject first cohort. Beyond this particular receptor, the publication reports: A few of the identified cytomegalovirus-associated TCR beta chains were confirmed in vitro to be specific for cytomegalovirus antigens. A later analysis lacked HLA typing for the validation cohort, so it scored co-occurrence in that cohort across all 110 or so repertoires. The authors suggested that the approach could potentially be generalized to other disease states and immunological phenotypes. A later analysis found that TCRs clustered in the first cohort also tended to co-occur in the roughly 120 validation repertoires, with 94% of cluster scores above 0. In both the original and validation cohorts, the classifier was reported to diagnose cytomegalovirus status with high specificity and sensitivity. The study gave a list of about 150 TCR beta chains associated with cytomegalovirus. Across donors, most TCR sequences were observed very rarely, whereas some public TCRs were present in many individuals.

Deletion took 4 bases off V and 3 bases off J, with a span of 4 bases between the germline ends. The CDR3 has 11 amino acids, counting the end cysteine and phenylalanine. Just CDR3 DNA is preserved here, 33 bases in frame from base 1. The germline V gene (reference sequence) yields SEHNR for CDR1 and FQNEAQ for CDR2. Source material: PBMCs. The clonotype originates from a woman in her twenties or thirties in good health and CMV-seronegative. The chain is encoded by TRBV7-9 joined to TRBJ2-7, with an unclear D gene assignment. CDR3 sequence: CASSSNYEQYF. The sequenced DNA is TGTGCCAGCAGCTCCAACTACGAGCAGTACTTC.